These T cell receptor beta chains were read from a single sample in a study of blood T cell repertoires in COVID-19. Assay: immunoSEQ multiplex PCR; the TCRdb copy retains only in-frame clones and omits some. Here the sample spans hundreds of thousands of clones, 85% to 90% being singletons. The specimen was peripheral blood. The receptors here all came from a woman in her 70s with COVID-19, enrolled during active disease. CDR3s leave out the opening cysteine and the closing phenylalanine or tryptophan.

j_gene | v_gene | CDR3aa
TRBJ1-1 | TRBV5-4 | ASSLAGGPEAF
TRBJ1-1 | TRBV27 | ASSLRQGRSTEAF
TRBJ2-1 | TRBV19 | ASSIKAGGLWNEQF
TRBJ1-4 | TRBV19 | ASSMGGREYEKLF
TRBJ1-1 | TRBV19 | ASSSTARTEAF
TRBJ2-1 | TRBV7-9 | ASSLADSYNEQF
TRBJ1-1 | TRBV4-1 | ASSQERRGGWNTEAF
TRBJ2-1 | TRBV2 | ASIPGRGYNEQF
TRBJ1-5 | TRBV24-1 | ATHGGVGNQPQH
TRBJ1-4 | TRBV5-1 | ASSRRGPGEKLF
TRBJ2-1 | TRBV6-5 | ASSPSTGYNEQF
TRBJ2-7 | TRBV2 | ASRAGVSYEQY
TRBJ1-5 | TRBV7-9 | ASSLSTAQPQH
TRBJ1-2 | TRBV6-6 | ASSPTQLDRARGYT
TRBJ2-4 | TRBV10-3 | AISDAGGGRAKNIQY
TRBJ1-6 | TRBV2 | ASRRDYSLH